The following is a TCR beta chain sequence with its context. The same CDR3 arises from other DNA sequences in this sample as well. The V gene's germline CDR1 is LNHDA and CDR2 SQIVND (reference sequence). CDR3 size: 11 residues. Between the trimmed V and J ends, which lost 1 base and 7 bases, there was a span of 4 bases. The record originates from a study of radiotherapy plus CTLA-4 blockade in lung cancer. Sequenced by immunoSEQ multiplex PCR; TCRdb stores in-frame clones only, minus some. The sample has 95,000 to 150,000 clones; about 87% are singletons. The sequence came from a human donor with non-small cell lung cancer that progressed on radiotherapy plus ipilimumab. J is TRBJ1-1 and V is TRBV19, with D uncertain. This material consisted of peripheral blood, taken from a patient treated with radiotherapy plus ipilimumab. As DNA, the CDR3 is TGTGCCAGTAGTATAGGGTATGAAGCTTTCTTT. This encodes CASSIGYEAFF.